This TCR beta chain was documented in a study of blood T cells in healthy people across ages. Next came a second PCR, run for about 7 to 12 cycles, which used a sample-barcoded 5' primer along with a J-beta primer mix. MiXCR, applied by TCRdb to the 5' RACE reads, yields one record per CDR3 protein. Altogether 630,000 or so distinct CDR3 sequences are present, approximately 30% being singletons, with the ten largest covering around a sixth. This clonotype was counted at least ten times. The CDR3 length is 11 residues. CDR1 MNHNS and CDR2 SASEGT come from the germline V gene. With 3 bases removed from V and 6 bases from J, the gap between germline ends came to 4 bases.

The genes are TRBV6-1 and TRBJ2-3; D not certain. The sequence derives from a woman of 80 years or more in good health. The sample consisted of blood. The CDR3 is CASSDVDTQYF. The CDR3 nucleotides read TGTGCCAGCAGTGATGTGGATACGCAGTATTTT.